These 20 T cell receptor beta chains were all obtained from the same sample, sequenced in a study of blood T cells in healthy people across ages. Together with a sample-barcoded 5' primer, a J-beta primer mix was included in a second PCR lasting roughly 6 to 12 cycles. Each CDR3 protein gets one entry after TCRdb re-called the 5' RACE reads with MiXCR. Here the sample spans hundreds of thousands of distinct CDR3 sequences, 22% being singletons. Sequencing was carried out using blood. These receptors were collected from a man aged 65-85 years in good health.

The chain couples TRBV20-1 to TRBJ2-5; the D gene could be TRBD1 or TRBD2 (5 bases each). Germline lookup yields CDR1 DFQATT and CDR2 SNEGSKA (reference sequence). The CDR3 covers 13 residues. V shed 1 base and J shed 5 bases, with 11 bases lying between them. CDR3 region: CSARVRGGETQYF. DNA for the CDR3: TGCAGTGCTAGAGTACGGGGCGGGGAGACCCAGTACTTC.

J is TRBJ2-5 and V is TRBV29-1; TRBD1 agrees at 7 bases. The V and J ends lost 5 bases and 4 bases, in that order; junction bases with no gene match: 10. The CDR3 loop spans 14 amino acids. Germline-derived CDR1 and CDR2 are SQVTM and ANQGSEA. CDR3 loop: CSVSLQGNRETQYF. CDR3 bases: TGCAGCGTTTCCCTACAGGGGAACAGAGAGACCCAGTACTTC.

The chain employs TRBV18 and TRBJ1-3; D call uncertain. CDR3 size: 12 residues. Looked up from germline, CDR1 is KGHSH and CDR2 is LQKENI. Trimming stripped 0 bases from V and 11 bases from J, with 8 bases between. The CDR3 coding sequence is TGTGCCAGCTCACCACCTAGAACCCCCATATATTTT. Its protein product is CASSPPRTPIYF.

The table lists this clonotype with a count of one. The chain is built from TRBV10-3 and TRBJ2-7; tentatively, D is TRBD1 (5 bases). In germline, CDR1 is ENHRY, CDR2 SYGVKD. The V and J ends lost 2 bases and 12 bases respectively, with 14 bases between them. CDR3 size: 12 residues. For the CDR3, the DNA is TGTGCCATCAGTGAGGGTTGGGCAGGGCTGTACTTC. It specifies CAISEGWAGLYF.

The chain carries TRBV12-3 or TRBV12-4 and TRBJ2-3, with D unclear. The CDR3 sequence is 15 residues long. Trimming cost V 7 bases and J 1 base, with 15 bases left between them. The CDR3 DNA follows: TGTGCCAGCACCCTCACCCGGGCACGCACAGATACGCAGTATTTT. Translating gives CASTLTRARTDTQYF.

The CDR3 loop is CASSWVSGGGGDEQFF. The CDR3, as DNA: TGTGCCAGCAGTTGGGTCTCGGGGGGGGGAGGGGATGAGCAGTTCTTC. The J gene is TRBJ2-1, the V gene TRBV6-6; 8 bases match TRBD2. The CDR3 is 16 amino acids. Germline V gives CDR1 MNHNY, CDR2 SVGAGI (reference sequence). V lost 4 bases to trimming and J lost 8 bases; unmatched junction nucleotides: 13.

This clonotype came up a few times. The chain has TRBV6-5 and TRBJ2-7, with a tentative D call TRBD2 (7 bases). The CDR3 runs to 16 residues. V lost 0 bases and J 2 bases, leaving 14 bases between the germline ends. From germline, CDR1 is MNHEY and CDR2 SVGAGI. Written as DNA, the CDR3 is TGTGCCAGCAGTTACTCACAGGGAGGGGTTCCCTACGAGCAGTACTTC. Encoded protein: CASSYSQGGVPYEQYF.

V is TRBV19 and J is TRBJ2-4; tentatively, D is TRBD2 (5 bases). Germline CDR1 is LNHDA and CDR2 is SQIVND (reference sequence). The germline V and J ends were trimmed by 9 bases and 0 bases, with 15 bases remaining between them. The CDR3 extends over 15 amino acids. CDR3 sequence reads: CARGEDDLAKNIQYF. In DNA form, the CDR3 reads TGTGCCAGGGGAGAGGACGATCTAGCCAAAAACATTCAGTACTTC.

The chain has TRBV29-1 and TRBJ2-2, with D possibly TRBD1 on 6 matching bases. The CDR3 has 13 amino acids. Germline loops: CDR1 SQVTM, CDR2 ANQGSEA. Trimming left V 6 bases short and J 5 bases short, with 13 bases between. The CDR3 region is CSVGTGRTGELFF. As DNA, the CDR3 is TGCAGCGTAGGAACAGGGCGTACCGGGGAGCTGTTTTTT.

Only a few counts were recorded for this clonotype. The V call is TRBV12-3 or TRBV12-4, the J call TRBJ2-1; 14 bases line up with TRBD2. The CDR3 loop spans 18 amino acids. V dropped 7 bases and J dropped 4; count of bases not matched to a gene: 12. The DNA of the CDR3 is TGTGCCAGCATCCTACGGGGACTAGCGGGAGCATCGTACAATGAGCAGTTCTTC. Its protein is CASILRGLAGASYNEQFF.

Concerning this clonotype itself: At one end, the junction sequence differs from germline, possibly due to a read error. The chain joins TRBV12-3 or TRBV12-4 to TRBJ2-3; 7 bases are shared with TRBD2. The CDR3 runs to 14 residues. The CDR3 loop reads CACGRRVGTDAQYF. DNA for the CDR3: TGTGCCTGCGGGAGACGAGTGGGAACAGATGCGCAGTATTTT.

The V and J genes are TRBV29-1 and TRBJ2-5; 7 bases are shared with TRBD2. The CDR3 totals 14 residues. Germline V gene sequence: CDR1 SQVTM, CDR2 ANQGSEA. V lost 4 bases and J lost 2; bases outside the gene matches: 7. The CDR3 bases are TGCAGCGTTGTTGGGGCTAGCGGACAAGAGACCCAGTACTTC. Its protein product is CSVVGASGQETQYF.

Only a few counts were recorded for this clonotype. The V and J genes are TRBV11-2 and TRBJ1-1; a weak D match, TRBD1 (6 bases). From germline, CDR1 is SGHAT and CDR2 FQNNGV. Trimming stripped 4 bases from V and 11 bases from J, with 20 bases between. This CDR3 is built from 14 residues. As DNA, the CDR3 is TGTGCCAGCAGCTCAGGCCCAGGGGAGCTCGGGGCTTTCTTT. This encodes CASSSGPGELGAFF.

This clonotype was recorded at least ten times. J is TRBJ2-5 and V is TRBV7-9, with D uncertain. The V gene's germline CDR1 is SEHNR and CDR2 FQNEAQ (reference sequence). This CDR3 has 13 amino acids. Trimming removed 6 bases at V and 1 base at J, with 9 bases between. The CDR3 bases are TGTGCCAGCAGTTTATTCAGCCAAGAGACCCAGTACTTC. Translation gives CASSLFSQETQYF.

This clonotype was picked up a small number of times. This rearrangement joins TRBV20-1 to TRBJ2-1; 13 bases line up with TRBD2. This CDR3 is 15 amino acids long. V shed 4 bases and J 7 bases; nucleotides not matched to a gene: 7. Germline values: CDR1 DFQATT, CDR2 SNEGSKA (reference sequence). CDR3 bases: TGCAGTGCTACTGAGACTAGCGGGAGGTGGAATGAGCAGTTCTTC. Its protein product is CSATETSGRWNEQFF.

Worth noting for this clonotype: A junction boundary mismatches the germline segment, possibly from a read error. J is TRBJ2-7 and V is TRBV3-1, with TRBD2 identical over 7 bases. The CDR3 length is 12 residues. Germline V gene sequence: CDR1 LGHDT, CDR2 YNNKEL (reference sequence). The CDR3 DNA reads as TGTGCCAGCAGCCAAGGGGGACTAACGGGGTTCTTC. This codes for CASSQGGLTGFF.

This clonotype has just a few counts. The V gene is TRBV12-3 or TRBV12-4, the J gene TRBJ1-1; a weak D match, TRBD1 (5 bases). The CDR3 runs 14 residues. V gave up 8 bases and J gave up 11 bases, with 24 bases separating them. The CDR3: CASLRMIGDFEAFF. The CDR3 DNA sequence: TGTGCCAGCCTACGTATGATAGGGGACTTCGAGGCTTTCTTT.

The chain links TRBV9 to TRBJ2-7, with TRBD2 identical over 8 bases. Unmatched junction bases numbered 12, after V lost 1 base and J lost 0 bases. Germline loops: CDR1 SGDLS, CDR2 YYNGEE. The CDR3 extends over 18 amino acids. The CDR3: CASSVWVRGGRSSYEQYV. For the CDR3, the DNA is TGTGCCAGCAGCGTATGGGTCCGCGGCGGGAGGAGCTCCTACGAGCAGTACGTC.

This sequence joins TRBV10-3 and TRBJ1-2, with a tentative D call TRBD1 (6 bases). This CDR3 region has 16 residues. Germline CDR1 is ENHRY and CDR2 is SYGVKD. V was pared by 4 bases and J by 2 bases, with 17 bases between. The CDR3 DNA is TGTGCCATCAGTGGGAGGGCTACAGGGTGCAACTATGGCTACACCTTC. Translating it yields CAISGRATGCNYGYTF.

The chain links TRBV28 to TRBJ2-2; TRBD1 or TRBD2 may be the D gene (5 bases each). Trimming left V 9 bases short and J 2 bases short, with 13 bases between. The CDR3 length is 14 residues. Germline V lookup: CDR1 MDHEN, CDR2 SYDVKM. CDR3 residues: CASGGETNTGELFF. In DNA, the CDR3 is TGTGCCAGTGGGGGAGAGACTAACACCGGGGAGCTGTTTTTT. Complete variable domain (other parts from reference TRBV28 and TRBJ2-2): DVKVTQSSRYLVKRTGEKVFLECVQDMDHENMFWYRQDPGLGLRLIYFSYDVKMKEKGDIPEGYSVSREKKERFSLILESASTNQTSMYLCASGGETNTGELFFGEGSRLTVL.